The clone carrying this TCR beta chain was counted between two and nine times. Some clones are missing from TCRdb's copy, which holds only in-frame ones; the method was immunoSEQ multiplex PCR. The profile covers tens of thousands of clones, with about 94% appearing a single time and 1.6% taken by the ten largest. Germline CDR1 MRHNA, CDR2 SNTAGT. V lost 3 bases and J 7 bases, leaving 6 bases between the germline ends. The CDR3 totals 11 residues. These data belong to a study of T cell changes during pregnancy in multiple sclerosis. The rearrangement joins TRBV6-4 to TRBJ1-1; D might be TRBD1 (6 bases). Sequencing used peripheral blood, obtained in the first trimester of pregnancy. The TCR sequence derives from a female donor in good health, enrolled as a control in a pregnancy study. CDR3 nucleotide sequence: TGTGCCAGCAGTGAGACAGGTGAAGCTTTCTTT. It codes for CASSETGEAFF.